What follows is one TCR beta chain and its context. This specimen comes from a study of blood T cell repertoires in COVID-19. Study-wide context: Sources were T cells, B-cell-depleted T cells, or PBMCs; the material itself was cDNA or gDNA.

The V gene end was trimmed by 2 bases and the J gene end by 7 bases; junction bases not matched to a gene: 11. There are 16 residues in the CDR3. CDR1 and CDR2 (germline): MDHEN, SYDVKM. Per the original methods: Reference gene primers were amplified, and this amplification served to estimate nucleated cell counts. The assay was immunoSEQ multiplex PCR, and TCRdb's table has in-frame clones only and misses some. V, J and clone size derive from that table, while D and trimming were established from the DNA sequence. The profile shows about 350,000 clones, around 90% of them singletons. Seattle's enrolled individuals joined amid active infection and were then monitored longitudinally.

The rearrangement links TRBV28 to TRBJ1-5; 7 nucleotides line up with TRBD1. Sequenced input: peripheral blood. This TCR was recovered from a woman aged 55-75 years with COVID-19, enrolled during active disease. In nucleotides, the CDR3 is TGTGCCAGCAGTTTAGGGAGGAGGGGGCGAGGGCAGCCCCAGCATTTT. This sequence encodes CASSLGRRGRGQPQHF.